What follows are 7 T cell receptor beta chains derived from one specimen sequenced in a study of blood T cell repertoires in COVID-19. Profiling relied on immunoSEQ multiplex PCR, and the TCRdb table lists in-frame clones only, not all of them. The table shows some 260,000 clones, with 88% occurring only once. Material: peripheral blood. The source of these receptors is a woman aged 70-85 years with COVID-19, enrolled during active disease.

In this sample, this clone turned up once. The chain recombines TRBV5-4 with TRBJ1-3, with 7 bases fitting TRBD1. J was trimmed by 2 bases and V by 6 bases; bases with no gene match: 11. The CDR3 runs to 16 residues. The germline gives CDR1 SGHNT, CDR2 YYREEE (reference sequence). The CDR3 sequence: CASTRGAGRTGNTIYF. The CDR3 nucleotides read TGTGCCAGCACCAGGGGGGCAGGGAGGACTGGAAACACCATATATTTT. Filled out from reference TRBV5-4 and TRBJ1-3, the complete variable domain reads ETGVTQSPTHLIKTRGQQVTLRCSSQSGHNTVSWYQQALGQGPQFIFQYYREEENGRGNFPPRFSGLQFPNYSSELNVNALELDDSALYLCASTRGAGRTGNTIYFGEGSWLTVV.

The V gene is TRBV7-8, the J gene TRBJ1-2, with 7 nucleotides matching TRBD1. The germline CDR1 and CDR2 sequences are SGHVS and FQNEAQ. The junction had 10 bases not matched to a gene; V was cut back by 5 bases and J by 7 bases. This CDR3 comprises 14 residues. The CDR3 loop is CASSEEDRISGYTF. CDR3 sequence (DNA): TGTGCCAGCAGCGAGGAGGACAGGATAAGTGGCTACACCTTC.

The chain employs TRBV13 and TRBJ2-7, with TRBD1 identical over 9 bases. The CDR3 runs to 14 residues. J was trimmed by 7 bases and V by 7 bases; bases with no gene match: 11. Germline CDR1 reads PRHDT; CDR2 reads FYEKMQ (reference sequence). This chain's CDR3 is CASKQGGTGKEQYF. The CDR3 DNA reads TGTGCCAGCAAGCAGGGTGGGACAGGGAAGGAGCAGTACTTC.

This clone was detected once. This chain links TRBV6-6 with TRBJ1-3; D ambiguous. The germline CDR1 and CDR2 sequences are MNHNY and SVGAGI (reference sequence). The CDR3 spans 13 residues. Trimming pared 7 bases from V and 1 base from J, leaving 8 bases between. The CDR3 loop reads CASTPRSGNTIYF. The CDR3 DNA reads TGTGCCAGCACCCCCAGATCTGGAAACACCATATATTTT.

Written as DNA, the CDR3 is TGTGCCAGCAGTAAGGGACTGGAGGGAAACACCATATATTTT. It yields the protein CASSKGLEGNTIYF. The chain has TRBV6-5 and TRBJ1-3; TRBD1 is a possible D gene (5 bases). Trimming left V 5 bases short and J 4 bases short, with 12 bases between. The CDR3 has 14 amino acids. The germline gives CDR1 MNHEY, CDR2 SVGAGI.

The chain couples TRBV11-2 to TRBJ1-2; D uncertain. Trimming took 5 bases from V and 8 from J, leaving 9 bases between them. The germline gives CDR1 SGHAT, CDR2 FQNNGV. The CDR3 spans 11 residues. Here the CDR3 DNA reads TGTGCCAGCAGCGCTCAGATAGGCTACACCTTC. Protein sequence: CASSAQIGYTF. Full variable domain (rest looked up from reference TRBV11-2 and TRBJ1-2): EAGVAQSPRYKIIEKRQSVAFWCNPISGHATLYWYQQILGQGPKLLIQFQNNGVVDDSQLPKDRFSAERLKGVDSTLKIQPAKLEDSAVYLCASSAQIGYTFGSGTRLTVV.

The V and J genes are TRBV28 and TRBJ1-5, with 7 bases matching TRBD1. Germline CDR1 is MDHEN and CDR2 is SYDVKM. With 6 bases clipped from V and 7 bases from J, the junction kept 12 bases outside the gene matches. The CDR3 consists of 15 residues. CDR3 bases: TGTGCCAGCAGATCCGACAGGGAGGTAGGCCAGCCCCAGCATTTT. Protein: CASRSDREVGQPQHF.